This passage covers 10 T cell receptor beta chains from one sample sequenced in a study of CD8+CD57+ T cells in acquired aplastic anemia. Individuals selected for sequencing had exhibited CD8+CD57+ cell expansion on flow cytometry. TCR beta VDJ combinations and CDR3 sequences were profiled from genomic DNA. TCRdb re-analysed the reads in MiXCR, keeping a single row per CDR3 protein. The data contain about 170,000 distinct CDR3 sequences, roughly 43% of them singletons. Sequenced material: sorted CD4+, CD8+, or CD8+CD57+ T cells (not recorded which) from PBMCs. The receptors stem from a human donor with aplastic anemia.

Points on this clonotype: This could be a read error, since a much larger clone is one nucleotide away. The chain has TRBV10-3 and TRBJ2-7; tentative D call: TRBD2 (5 bases). Germline V gene sequence: CDR1 ENHRY, CDR2 SYGVKD. This CDR3 comprises 12 residues. V lost 3 bases, J lost 7 bases, and 10 bases lay in between. CDR3 coding DNA: TGTGCCATCAGTGAACGGGGAAGGGAGCAGTACTTC. It specifies CAISERGREQYF.

The chain employs TRBV25-1 and TRBJ1-2; TRBD1 might be the D (5 bases). The germline V gene has CDR1 MGHDK and CDR2 SYGVNS. The CDR3 runs 11 residues. In nucleotides, the CDR3 is TGTGCTAGAGACCCAGGGTATGGCTACACCTTC. It translates to CARDPGYGYTF.

In its sample, this clonotype was seen a few times. This may be a read error: a much more frequent sequence differs by one nucleotide. The V gene is TRBV6-1, the J gene TRBJ2-7; possible D gene TRBD1, 6 bases. The CDR3 runs 13 residues. Per the germline V gene, CDR1 is MNHNS and CDR2 is SASEGT. CDR3 coding DNA: TGTGCCAGCAGAAGTACAGGGACCTACGAGCAGTGCTTC. Protein sequence: CASRSTGTYEQCF.

This clonotype was picked up many times. The gene calls are TRBV11-1 and TRBJ2-1; D tentatively reads TRBD1 or TRBD2 (6 bases each). CDR3 size: 17 residues. The V gene's germline CDR1 is SGHAT and CDR2 FQDESV (reference sequence). V lost 6 bases, J lost 2 bases, and 20 bases lay in between. This CDR3 is CASSPFEGGLPYNEQFF. The DNA for the CDR3 is TGTGCCAGCAGTCCTTTTGAGGGGGGACTCCCCTACAATGAGCAGTTCTTC.

This clonotype showed up many times. V usage is TRBV18 and J usage is TRBJ2-7; no reliable D call. This CDR3 has 15 residues. Germline V gene lookup returns CDR1 KGHSH and CDR2 LQKENI. Deletions cut 1 base from V and 4 bases from J, with 14 bases between. The CDR3 loop is CASSPRSPEGYEQYF. CDR3 coding DNA: TGTGCCAGCTCACCACGGTCCCCGGAAGGTTACGAGCAGTACTTC.

This clonotype was detected many times. The gene calls are TRBV6-1 and TRBJ1-2; D not certain. The CDR3 loop spans 13 amino acids. Germline CDR1 reads MNHNS; CDR2 reads SASEGT. Trimming shortened V by 7 bases and J by 4 bases, and 13 bases separated the two germline ends. The CDR3, as DNA: TGTGCCAGCACTAAGGACGTCGGCTATGGCTACACCTTC. Its protein product is CASTKDVGYGYTF.

The V gene is TRBV29-1, the J gene TRBJ1-6; the D gene is possibly TRBD1 (6 bases). CDR1 and CDR2 (germline): SQVTM, ANQGSEA. V lost 8 bases and J 2 bases, leaving 19 bases between the germline ends. This CDR3 spans 16 amino acids. CDR3 bases: TGCAGCCACGAGGCGGCGGGGGCGGCCTATAATTCACCCCTCCACTTT. It specifies CSHEAAGAAYNSPLHF. The complete variable domain, with remaining parts taken from reference TRBV29-1 and TRBJ1-6, reads SAVISQKPSRDICQRGTSLTIQCQVDSQVTMMFWYRQQPGQSLTLIATANQGSEATYESGFVIDKFPISRPNLTFSTLTVSNMSPEDSSIYLCSHEAAGAAYNSPLHFGNGTRLTVT.

The V gene is TRBV11-1, the J gene TRBJ1-1, with 10 bases fitting TRBD1. Per the germline V gene, CDR1 is SGHAT and CDR2 is FQDESV (reference sequence). This CDR3 spans 16 amino acids. Losses at the gene ends were 7 bases for V and 4 bases for J; bases not matched to a gene: 12. The CDR3 here is CASISRGQGRSTEAFF. CDR3 DNA: TGTGCCAGCATCAGCCGGGGACAGGGGAGGAGCACTGAAGCTTTCTTT.

This clonotype was detected many times. The genes are TRBV5-1 and TRBJ2-1; D not certain. V was cut by 0 bases and J by 2 bases, with 3 bases left in between. The CDR3 totals 13 residues. Germline loops: CDR1 SGHRS, CDR2 YFSETQ. For the CDR3, the DNA is TGCGCCAGCAGCTTGGAGACCTACAATGAGCAGTTCTTC. Amino acids: CASSLETYNEQFF.

There are a few counts of this clonotype. V gene TRBV7-8 combines with J gene TRBJ1-6; tentative D call: TRBD1 (6 bases). Looked up from germline, CDR1 is SGHVS and CDR2 is FQNEAQ. V shed 5 bases and J shed 8 bases, with 10 bases lying between them. The CDR3 spans 13 residues. The CDR3 DNA is TGTGCCAGCAGCCACAGGGAGTATTCACCCCTCCACTTT. This gives the protein CASSHREYSPLHF.